The 21 T cell receptor beta chains below come from one sample, sequenced in a study of Graves' ophthalmopathy and Graves' hyperthyroidism. Amplification from RNA transcripts yielded the TCR beta CDR3 regions. An initial RT-PCR round employing HTBI primers preceded a second-round multiplex PCR. MiXCR was run by TCRdb on the multiplex PCR reads, yielding one entry per CDR3 protein. This sample yields roughly 610,000 distinct CDR3 sequences, of which around a fifth are seen a single time; approximately 7% belongs to the top ten. The sequencing input was peripheral blood. Source of these receptors: a young woman with stable Graves' hyperthyroidism. Some clones in this sample may be carry-over from other donors' samples.

CDR3 loop: CASSHGTAGYEQYF. CDR3 nucleotide sequence: TGTGCCAGCAGTCACGGGACGGCGGGCTACGAGCAGTACTTC. The rearrangement uses TRBV12-3 or TRBV12-4 and TRBJ2-7; either TRBD1 or TRBD2 may supply D (5 bases each). Trimming stripped 5 bases from V and 3 bases from J, with 14 bases between. The CDR3 runs to 14 residues.

This clonotype was seen at least ten times. The rearrangement joins TRBV6-5 to TRBJ2-2; D unresolved. V lost 2 bases and J 5 bases, leaving 6 bases between the germline ends. The CDR3 runs to 13 residues. Looked up from germline, CDR1 is MNHEY and CDR2 is SVGAGI. The CDR3 DNA reads TGTGCCAGCAGTTACACCTTTACCGGGGAGCTGTTTTTT. Protein product: CASSYTFTGELFF.

The V gene is TRBV14, the J gene TRBJ1-1, with D unresolved. The CDR3 is made up of 11 amino acids. Germline loops: CDR1 SGHDN, CDR2 FVKESK. With 1 base removed from V and 11 bases from J, the gap between germline ends came to 8 bases. The CDR3 region is CASSQGMVAFF. Written as DNA, the CDR3 is TGTGCCAGCAGCCAAGGGATGGTTGCTTTCTTT.

The chain couples TRBV7-6 to TRBJ2-1; D is unclear. CDR1 and CDR2 from the germline V gene are SGHVS and FNYEAQ. The V end lost 7 bases, the J end lost 6 bases, and 13 bases lay between the germline ends. This CDR3 has 13 amino acids. In DNA, the CDR3 is TGTGCCAGCATCCCCCGCGGTCTCAATGAGCAGTTCTTC. Translated: CASIPRGLNEQFF.

This clonotype was counted a few times. V is TRBV15 and J is TRBJ1-2; D gene uncertain. Per germline, CDR1 LNHNV and CDR2 YYDKDF (reference sequence). Trimming stripped 1 base from V and 8 bases from J, with 26 bases between. This CDR3 contains 18 residues. The CDR3 protein is CATSRVEDRPERVKGYTF. The CDR3 region has the DNA TGTGCCACCAGCAGAGTAGAGGACCGTCCCGAGCGGGTGAAGGGCTACACCTTC.

This clonotype was detected ten times or more. This chain joins TRBV19 and TRBJ1-3; 7 bases fit TRBD1. The germline CDR1 and CDR2 sequences are LNHDA and SQIVND (reference sequence). J gave up 0 bases and V 11 bases, and 4 bases lay outside the gene matches. The CDR3 extends over 13 amino acids. In DNA, the CDR3 is TGTGCCCCTGACAGGGACTCTGGAAACACCATATATTTT. This encodes CAPDRDSGNTIYF.

In this sample, this clonotype turned up once. This chain uses TRBV2 with TRBJ2-7; 7 bases agree with TRBD1. Germline assignment: CDR1 SNHLY and CDR2 FYNNEI. This CDR3 comprises 14 residues. V dropped 4 bases and J dropped 3; count of bases not matched to a gene: 6. The CDR3 region has the DNA TGTGCCAGCAGTGTTTGGGGACAGAACTACGAGCAGTACTTC. As protein: CASSVWGQNYEQYF.

There are many counts of this clonotype. This chain connects TRBV6-1 to TRBJ1-2; no reliable D call. CDR1 and CDR2 (germline): MNHNS, SASEGT. The CDR3 runs to 14 residues. V gave up 8 bases and J gave up 4 bases, with 17 bases separating them. The CDR3 here is CASGRKSRGYGYTF. In DNA form, the CDR3 reads TGTGCCAGCGGCCGCAAAAGCCGGGGCTATGGCTACACCTTC.

This clonotype was picked up many times. The chain carries TRBV4-1 and TRBJ2-7; a weak D match, TRBD1 (6 bases). Germline assignment: CDR1 MGHRA and CDR2 YSYEKL. Trimming removed 2 bases from V and 3 bases from J, with 14 bases in between. The CDR3 consists of 15 residues. DNA for the CDR3: TGCGCCAGCAGCCAAAAAAGGGACATTGACTACGAGCAGTACTTC. This translates into CASSQKRDIDYEQYF.

This clonotype was observed a few times. V is TRBV5-4 and J is TRBJ1-2; 7 nucleotides align to TRBD1. V was pared by 0 bases and J by 8 bases, with 7 bases of the junction left unmatched. Germline CDR1 is SGHNT and CDR2 is YYREEE (reference sequence). The CDR3 has 14 residues. CDR3 amino acids: CASSLGSGGVGYTF. CDR3 nucleotides: TGTGCCAGCAGCTTGGGTTCAGGGGGGGTCGGCTACACCTTC.

This clonotype was seen ten or more times. The chain recombines TRBV19 with TRBJ1-2; D not resolved. Germline lookup yields CDR1 LNHDA and CDR2 SQIVND (reference sequence). The V and J ends lost 3 bases and 1 base respectively, with 12 bases between them. The CDR3 consists of 15 residues. CDR3 sequence (DNA): TGTGCCAGTAGTATTGAGGGAGCGTTTAACTATGGCTACACCTTC. Amino acids: CASSIEGAFNYGYTF.

This clonotype came up many times. This sequence joins TRBV11-2 and TRBJ1-5; D is ambiguous. Germline V gene lookup returns CDR1 SGHAT and CDR2 FQNNGV. This CDR3 comprises 17 residues. Between the trimmed V and J ends, which lost 0 bases and 0 bases, there was a span of 12 bases. The CDR3 DNA follows: TGTGCCAGCAGCTTAGATGCGGGAGGGTATAGCAATCAGCCCCAGCATTTT. Translating it yields CASSLDAGGYSNQPQHF.

The sample holds many counts of this clonotype. The chain couples TRBV10-3 to TRBJ1-1, with 9 nucleotides matching TRBD1. Per the germline V gene, CDR1 is ENHRY and CDR2 is SYGVKD. This CDR3 is 15 amino acids long. V lost 8 bases, J lost 5 bases, and 12 bases stayed unmatched. CDR3 in amino acids: CAIRGTGLVGTEAFF. In DNA form, the CDR3 reads TGTGCCATCCGGGGGACAGGGTTGGTGGGTACTGAAGCTTTCTTT.

This clonotype was seen at least ten times. The chain recombines TRBV12-3 or TRBV12-4 with TRBJ1-2; D is perhaps TRBD1 (5 bases). The CDR3 has 13 amino acids. The V end was cut by 8 bases, the J end by 8 bases, with 18 bases between. CDR3 sequence (DNA): TGTGCCAGCTCGCCGAGGCAGGGAAACGGCTACACCTTC. Its translation is CASSPRQGNGYTF.

This clonotype was seen ten or more times. The genes are TRBV6-2 or TRBV6-3 and TRBJ2-7; 13 bases map to TRBD2. J lost 6 bases, V lost 1 base, and 12 bases had no gene match. Germline CDR1 is MNHEY and CDR2 is SVGEGT. The CDR3 is 18 amino acids. The CDR3 bases are TGTGCCAGCAGTTACTATACGGGACTAGCGGGGCCCGTCTTCGAGCAGTACTTC. The encoded protein is CASSYYTGLAGPVFEQYF.

The rearrangement joins TRBV5-1 to TRBJ2-7; 8 bases match TRBD2. Germline loops: CDR1 SGHRS, CDR2 YFSETQ. The CDR3 extends over 14 amino acids. V lost 4 bases and J lost 2; bases outside the gene matches: 5. CDR3 residues: CASSDTSGTYEQYF. The CDR3 DNA is TGCGCCAGCAGCGATACTAGCGGCACCTACGAGCAGTACTTC. Full variable domain (remainder filled in from reference TRBV5-1 and TRBJ2-7): KAGVTQTPRYLIKTRGQQVTLSCSPISGHRSVSWYQQTPGQGLQFLFEYFSETQRNKGNFPGRFSGRQFSNSRSEMNVSTLELGDSALYLCASSDTSGTYEQYFGPGTRLTVT.

This chain joins TRBV28 and TRBJ1-2, with D hard to call. Germline CDR1 reads MDHEN; CDR2 reads SYDVKM. The CDR3 has 11 amino acids. The V end was cut by 6 bases, the J end by 8 bases, with 10 bases between. The chain's CDR3 is CASRDDRGYTF. The CDR3 DNA follows: TGTGCCAGCAGGGACGACCGGGGCTACACCTTC.

The CDR3 is CASSRNSGEQYF. The CDR3 nucleotides read TGTGCCAGCAGCCGAAATAGCGGGGAGCAGTACTTC. The chain carries TRBV3-1 and TRBJ2-7, with 7 bases fitting TRBD2. The V gene end was trimmed by 4 bases and the J gene end by 7 bases; junction bases not matched to a gene: 4. From germline, CDR1 is LGHDT and CDR2 YNNKEL (reference sequence). This CDR3 region has 12 residues.

This clonotype was recorded at least ten times. J is TRBJ1-2 and V is TRBV9; tentatively, D is TRBD1 (5 bases). The germline V gene has CDR1 SGDLS and CDR2 YYNGEE. This CDR3 has 13 residues. Trimming removed 2 bases at V and 4 bases at J, with 9 bases between. Written as DNA, the CDR3 is TGTGCCAGCAGCGTCGGGACGTTCTATGGCTACACCTTC. It translates to CASSVGTFYGYTF.

This clonotype showed up many times. The chain couples TRBV24-1 to TRBJ2-2, with D possibly being TRBD1 (5 bases). V lost 3 bases, J lost 4 bases, and 11 bases lay in between. From germline, CDR1 is KGHDR and CDR2 SFDVKD. The CDR3 is made up of 15 amino acids. The CDR3 region has the DNA TGTGCCACCAGTGATCCCAGGGCCAGCACCGGGGAGCTGTTTTTT. It yields the protein CATSDPRASTGELFF.

This clonotype was observed many times. The V call is TRBV28, the J call TRBJ2-5; the D is unclear. CDR3 length: 17 residues. CDR1 is MDHEN and CDR2 is SYDVKM in the germline V gene. Deletions cut 5 bases from V and 5 bases from J, with 24 bases between. The CDR3 reads CASSVPNSFLSSETQYF. As DNA, the CDR3 is TGTGCCAGCAGTGTCCCAAACAGTTTCCTTAGTAGTGAGACCCAGTACTTC.